This T cell receptor beta chain was recorded in a study of blood T cell repertoires in COVID-19. Looking at the study overall: Sources were T cells, B-cell-depleted T cells, or PBMCs; the material itself was cDNA or gDNA.

The study drew participants aged about 18 to 89 years from 20 to 30 US areas. Clinical histories supplied by participants themselves formed the basis of cohort assignment. Recovered Cohort 3 donors showed two negative PCRs, clearance, or symptom resolution. The ends were cut back, 0 bases at V and 8 bases at J, with 20 bases in the middle. Germline V gives CDR1 LGHNA, CDR2 YSLEER. This CDR3 has 16 residues. Clones were sequenced by immunoSEQ multiplex PCR, and TCRdb holds only the in-frame ones, with some missing. Of a few hundred thousand clones listed, 87% were seen once; the top ten hold about 9.8%.

The sequencing input was PBMCs or T cells enriched from blood (not recorded which). J is TRBJ2-7 and V is TRBV4-3; D not certain. This sequence originates from a woman younger than 35 who had recovered from COVID-19. CDR3 sequence (DNA): TGCGCCAGCAGCCAAGATTCAGGCAGCCTGACGAGCAAGCAGTACTTC. It encodes CASSQDSGSLTSKQYF.